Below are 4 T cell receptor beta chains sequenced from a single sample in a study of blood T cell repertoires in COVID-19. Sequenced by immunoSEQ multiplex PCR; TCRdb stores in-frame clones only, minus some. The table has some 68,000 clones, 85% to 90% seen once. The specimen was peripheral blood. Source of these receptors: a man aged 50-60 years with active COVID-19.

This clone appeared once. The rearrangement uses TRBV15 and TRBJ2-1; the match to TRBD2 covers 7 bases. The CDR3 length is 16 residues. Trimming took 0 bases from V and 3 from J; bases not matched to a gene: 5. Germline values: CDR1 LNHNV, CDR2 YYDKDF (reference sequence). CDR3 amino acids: CATSRDVAGVYNEQFF. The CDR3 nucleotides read TGTGCCACCAGCAGAGATGTTGCGGGGGTCTACAATGAGCAGTTCTTC.

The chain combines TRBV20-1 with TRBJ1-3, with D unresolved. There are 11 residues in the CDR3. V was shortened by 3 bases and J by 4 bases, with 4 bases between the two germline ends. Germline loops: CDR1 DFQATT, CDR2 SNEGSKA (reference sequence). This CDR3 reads CSARTGNTIYF. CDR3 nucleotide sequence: TGCAGTGCTAGGACAGGAAACACCATATATTTT.

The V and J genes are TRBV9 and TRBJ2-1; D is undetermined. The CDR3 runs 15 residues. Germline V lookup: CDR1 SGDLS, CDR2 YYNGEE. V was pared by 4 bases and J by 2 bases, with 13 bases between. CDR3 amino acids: CASSPRFLAYNEQFF. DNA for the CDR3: TGTGCCAGCAGCCCCCGGTTTCTCGCCTACAATGAGCAGTTCTTC. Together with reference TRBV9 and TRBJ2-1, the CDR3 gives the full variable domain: DSGVTQTPKHLITATGQRVTLRCSPRSGDLSVYWYQQSLDQGLQFLIQYYNGEERAKGNILERFSAQQFPDLHSELNLSSLELGDSALYFCASSPRFLAYNEQFFGPGTRLTVL.

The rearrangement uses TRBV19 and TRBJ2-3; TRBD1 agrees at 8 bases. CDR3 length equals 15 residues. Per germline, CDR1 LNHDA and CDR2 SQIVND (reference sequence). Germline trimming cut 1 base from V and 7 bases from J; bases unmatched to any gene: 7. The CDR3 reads CASSIGAGGMNTQYF. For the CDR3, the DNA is TGTGCCAGTAGTATAGGTGCAGGGGGCATGAATACGCAGTATTTT.